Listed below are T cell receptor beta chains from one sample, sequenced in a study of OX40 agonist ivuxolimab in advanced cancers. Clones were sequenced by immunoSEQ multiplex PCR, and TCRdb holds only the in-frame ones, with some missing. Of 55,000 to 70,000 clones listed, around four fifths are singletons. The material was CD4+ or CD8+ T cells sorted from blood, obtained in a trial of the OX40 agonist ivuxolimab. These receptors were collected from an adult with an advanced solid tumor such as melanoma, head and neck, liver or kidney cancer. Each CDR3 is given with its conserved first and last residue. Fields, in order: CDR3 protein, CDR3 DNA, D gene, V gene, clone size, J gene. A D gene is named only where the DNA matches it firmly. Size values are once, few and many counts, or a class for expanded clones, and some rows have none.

CASSLARSSGTDTQYF | TGTGCCAGCAGCTTAGCGCGGTCTAGCGGCACAGATACGCAGTATTTT | - | TRBV7-9 | - | TRBJ2-3
CAISGPGQDEQFF | TGTGCCATCAGCGGACCAGGGCAAGATGAGCAGTTCTTC | - | TRBV10-3 | - | TRBJ2-1
CAISESGPSTDTQYF | TGTGCCATCAGTGAGTCGGGTCCAAGCACAGATACGCAGTATTTT | - | TRBV10-3 | - | TRBJ2-3
CASSVTGPTNSGNTIYF | TGCGCCAGCAGCGTCACAGGGCCTACGAACTCTGGAAACACCATATATTTT | - | TRBV5-1 | - | TRBJ1-3
CASSPTPGGGGVETQYF | TGCGCCAGCAGCCCAACTCCGGGAGGCGGGGGAGTAGAGACCCAGTACTTC | TRBD2 | TRBV5-1 | - | TRBJ2-5
CASSLGSLNEQFF | TGTGCCAGCAGCTTAGGGTCCCTAAATGAGCAGTTCTTC | - | TRBV7-3 | few | TRBJ2-1
CASSTQTGADETQYF | TGTGCCAGCAGCACCCAGACAGGGGCGGACGAGACCCAGTACTTC | TRBD1 | TRBV7-2 | - | TRBJ2-5
CASTQLAVANYGYTF | TGTGCCAGCACTCAACTGGCAGTAGCTAACTATGGCTACACCTTC | - | TRBV6-5 | once | TRBJ1-2
CASSSQGFRPYEQYF | TGTGCCAGCAGCTCGCAGGGGTTCAGGCCCTACGAGCAGTACTTC | - | TRBV7-9 | - | TRBJ2-7
CATRVGSTDTQYF | TGTGCCACCAGGGTGGGTAGCACAGATACGCAGTATTTT | - | TRBV15 | - | TRBJ2-3
CASSQNTGITGYGYTF | TGTGCCAGCAGCCAGAACACAGGGATTACTGGCTATGGCTACACCTTC | - | TRBV5-6 | - | TRBJ1-2
CASSYSGTEAFF | TGTGCCAGCAGCTACTCCGGGACTGAAGCTTTCTTT | - | TRBV21-1 | - | TRBJ1-1
CASSQGSTGESYEQYF | TGTGCCAGCAGCCAAGGTTCTACGGGCGAGTCCTACGAGCAGTACTTC | - | TRBV5-2 | once | TRBJ2-7
CASSYSGENTEAFF | TGTGCCAGCAGTTACTCTGGCGAGAACACTGAAGCTTTCTTT | - | TRBV6-6 | - | TRBJ1-1
CASSLEMYSTYEQYF | TGTGCCAGCAGCTTAGAGATGTACTCGACCTACGAGCAGTACTTC | - | TRBV7-9 | - | TRBJ2-7
CASSPLLLAGEQYF | TGTGCCAGCAGCCCCCTCCTCCTGGCGGGCGAGCAGTACTTC | - | TRBV7-9 | - | TRBJ2-7
CASSANPQKGKIAYNEQFF | TGTGCCAGCAGCGCCAACCCTCAAAAGGGGAAGATAGCCTACAATGAGCAGTTCTTC | - | TRBV9 | - | TRBJ2-1
CASSRTVSPPEAFF | TGTGCCAGCAGCCGGACAGTTAGCCCCCCTGAAGCTTTCTTT | - | TRBV6-6 | - | TRBJ1-1
CASSLSLAGSHEQFF | TGTGCCAGCAGCTTAAGTCTAGCGGGATCGCATGAGCAGTTCTTC | TRBD2 | TRBV7-9 | - | TRBJ2-1
CASSSTLYEQYF | TGTGCCAGCAGTTCAACCTTATACGAGCAGTACTTC | - | TRBV6-6 | - | TRBJ2-7
CASSLGPEPDQPQHF | TGCGCCAGCAGCTTGGGTCCGGAACCAGATCAGCCCCAGCATTTT | - | TRBV5-1 | - | TRBJ1-5
CASSGWATQPYNEQFF | TGCGCCAGCAGTGGGTGGGCGACCCAACCCTACAATGAGCAGTTCTTC | - | TRBV10-2 | - | TRBJ2-1
CASSLESGGDSPLHF | TGTGCCAGCAGCTTAGAGTCCGGGGGGGATTCACCCCTCCACTTT | - | TRBV11-2 | - | TRBJ1-6
CASSYRQGPLITDTQYF | TGTGCCAGCAGTTACCGACAGGGGCCCCTTATCACAGATACGCAGTATTTT | TRBD1 | TRBV5-5 | - | TRBJ2-3
CASNWDRYRPYSNQPQHF | TGTGCCAGCAATTGGGACAGGTACCGACCATATAGCAATCAGCCCCAGCATTTT | TRBD1 | TRBV28 | - | TRBJ1-5
CASSMPYDSSRNSPLHF | TGTGCCAGTAGTATGCCTTACGACAGCTCTCGAAATTCACCCCTCCACTTT | - | TRBV19 | - | TRBJ1-6
CASSLWVRKEQFF | TGTGCCAGCAGCTTATGGGTCCGCAAGGAGCAGTTCTTC | - | TRBV7-9 | - | TRBJ2-1
CASSSNTGVGNIQYF | TGCGCCAGCAGCTCTAACACCGGTGTAGGAAACATTCAGTACTTC | - | TRBV5-1 | - | TRBJ2-4
CASSQNRGGETQYF | TGCGCCAGCAGCCAAAATAGGGGGGGGGAGACCCAGTACTTC | - | TRBV4-1 | - | TRBJ2-5
CASSLQGTGYNEQFF | TGTGCCAGCAGTTTACAGGGGACAGGCTACAATGAGCAGTTCTTC | TRBD1 | TRBV28 | - | TRBJ2-1
CASSRGTGSSYEQYF | TGTGCCAGCAGCCGTGGGACAGGGAGCTCCTACGAGCAGTACTTC | TRBD1 | TRBV7-9 | - | TRBJ2-7
CASSLVWGGANTEAFF | TGCGCCAGCAGCTTGGTTTGGGGGGGCGCGAACACTGAAGCTTTCTTT | - | TRBV5-1 | - | TRBJ1-1
CASSGTGTAIDYGYTF | TGTGCCAGCAGCGGTACCGGGACGGCTATCGACTATGGCTACACCTTC | - | TRBV11-2 | - | TRBJ1-2
CASSHRTGLNEKLFF | TGTGCCAGCAGCCACCGGACAGGGCTAAATGAAAAACTGTTTTTT | TRBD1 | TRBV11-3 | - | TRBJ1-4
CASSPKVMSRDEQFF | TGTGCCAGCAGCCCGAAAGTGATGTCGAGGGATGAGCAGTTCTTC | - | TRBV7-9 | once | TRBJ2-1
CASRDREGPYQPQHF | TGTGCCAGCAGAGACAGGGAGGGACCCTATCAGCCCCAGCATTTT | TRBD1 | TRBV6-1 | - | TRBJ1-5
CASSPGSSGRQFF | TGTGCCAGCAGCCCAGGGAGTTCCGGGCGACAGTTCTTC | - | TRBV14 | - | TRBJ2-1
CASSEEGTVWVTQYF | TGCGCCAGCAGTGAGGAGGGGACAGTATGGGTGACCCAGTACTTC | TRBD1 | TRBV10-1 | - | TRBJ2-5
CASSLAPGTSGDEQYF | TGCGCCAGCAGCTTGGCGCCCGGGACTAGCGGGGACGAGCAGTACTTC | TRBD2 | TRBV5-1 | - | TRBJ2-7
CASSVGFIGGPKESTDTQYF | TGTGCCAGCAGCGTAGGTTTCATTGGCGGGCCGAAGGAGTCCACAGATACGCAGTATTTT | - | TRBV9 | - | TRBJ2-3
CASSKALWGHTNEKLFF | TGTGCCAGCAGCAAAGCGCTTTGGGGACACACTAATGAAAAACTGTTTTTT | - | TRBV21-1 | - | TRBJ1-4